This entry lists 18 T cell receptor beta chains sequenced from one sample in a study of blood T cell repertoires in COVID-19. Method: immunoSEQ multiplex PCR; TCRdb's copy keeps in-frame clones and lacks some. This table has around 200,000 clones, roughly four fifths appearing once. Sample: PBMCs or T cells enriched from blood (not recorded which). The receptor set was obtained from a man aged 35 to 55 who had recovered from COVID-19.

The rearrangement uses TRBV30 and TRBJ1-5; D might be TRBD1 (5 bases). This CDR3 contains 13 residues. V was shortened by 3 bases and J by 2 bases, with 8 bases between the two germline ends. Germline V gives CDR1 GTSNPN, CDR2 SVGIG (reference sequence). Here the CDR3 reads CAWRKQGNQPQHF. CDR3 DNA sequence: TGTGCCTGGAGAAAACAGGGCAATCAGCCCCAGCATTTT.

The genes are TRBV29-1 and TRBJ2-2, with unresolved D. Germline V lookup: CDR1 SQVTM, CDR2 ANQGSEA. V shed 7 bases and J shed 4 bases, with 10 bases lying between them. The CDR3 length is 12 residues. CDR3 coding DNA: TGCAGCGCCCCCAGAATCACCGGGGAGCTGTTTTTT. Translating gives CSAPRITGELFF.

This clone was picked up a small number of times. The rearrangement joins TRBV19 to TRBJ1-2; TRBD1 agrees at 8 bases. This CDR3 has 14 residues. With 4 bases clipped from V and 8 bases from J, the junction kept 9 bases outside the gene matches. From germline, CDR1 is LNHDA and CDR2 SQIVND (reference sequence). The CDR3 nucleotides are TGTGCCAGTAGTACCGACAGGGGAGTGGCGGGCTACACCTTC. This gives the protein CASSTDRGVAGYTF.

Only one count was recorded for this clone. V is TRBV29-1 and J is TRBJ1-2; D may be TRBD1 (6 bases). Germline V CDR1 and CDR2: SQVTM, ANQGSEA. Between the trimmed V and J ends, which lost 6 bases and 7 bases, there was a span of 18 bases. This CDR3 is built from 13 residues. CDR3 DNA sequence: TGCAGCGTCGACCCGGGACAATCCGGTGGCTACACCTTC. Translating gives CSVDPGQSGGYTF.

This chain joins TRBV7-8 and TRBJ1-4; unclear D gene. Germline values: CDR1 SGHVS, CDR2 FQNEAQ. The CDR3 extends over 15 amino acids. V was cut by 5 bases and J by 0 bases, with 10 bases left in between. The CDR3 sequence: CASSNTEATNEKLFF. CDR3 sequence (DNA): TGTGCCAGCAGCAACACAGAAGCAACTAATGAAAAACTGTTTTTT.

Turning to this clone: Sequence at one end of the junction differs from germline and may be a read error. This chain uses TRBV19 with TRBJ1-6, with 7 bases lining up with TRBD1. The CDR3 consists of 14 residues. Germline V gives CDR1 LNHDA, CDR2 SQIVND (reference sequence). The CDR3 DNA reads TGTGCCAGTACTATAGGGACAGATAATTCACCCCTCCACTTT. It translates to CASTIGTDNSPLHF. The entire variable domain, with the rest obtained from reference TRBV19 and TRBJ1-6, is as follows: DGGITQSPKYLFRKEGQNVTLSCEQNLNHDAMYWYRQDPGQGLRLIYYSQIVNDFQKGDIAEGYSVSREKKESFPLTVTSAQKNPTAFYLCASTIGTDNSPLHFGNGTRLTVT.

This chain's CDR3 is CAIRPQGEVGNTIYF. DNA of the CDR3: TGTGCCATCAGACCACAGGGAGAGGTTGGAAACACCATATATTTT. This chain uses TRBV10-3 with TRBJ1-3; tentative D call: TRBD1 (6 bases). Germline loops: CDR1 ENHRY, CDR2 SYGVKD. The CDR3 loop spans 15 amino acids. Trimming left V 6 bases short and J 3 bases short, with 15 bases between.

The chain is built from TRBV7-3 and TRBJ2-2, with 9 bases lining up with TRBD2. Germline CDR1 SGHTA, CDR2 FQGTGA. Germline trimming cut 5 bases from V and 7 bases from J; bases unmatched to any gene: 17. CDR3 length: 18 residues. Here the CDR3 reads CASSPTRVGAGGVGELFF. The CDR3 DNA follows: TGTGCCAGCAGCCCAACCCGAGTAGGAGCGGGAGGTGTCGGGGAGCTGTTTTTT.

The J gene is TRBJ2-3, the V gene TRBV18, with D maybe TRBD1 (5 bases). CDR3 size: 16 residues. V was cut by 0 bases and J by 2 bases, with 12 bases left in between. In germline, CDR1 is KGHSH, CDR2 LQKENI. The CDR3 is CASSPPGVPLTDTQYF. CDR3 DNA sequence: TGTGCCAGCTCACCACCAGGGGTCCCCCTCACAGATACGCAGTATTTT.

The genes are TRBV29-1 and TRBJ2-1; possible D gene TRBD2, 6 bases. Germline V gives CDR1 SQVTM, CDR2 ANQGSEA. The CDR3 spans 15 residues. V was trimmed by 8 bases and J by 6 bases, leaving 23 bases between them. CDR3 protein: CSLYYYGSTGNEQFF. The CDR3 DNA reads as TGCAGCCTTTATTACTACGGGAGTACAGGCAATGAGCAGTTCTTC.

V usage is TRBV7-9 and J usage is TRBJ1-2; a weak D match, TRBD1 (5 bases). The germline gives CDR1 SEHNR, CDR2 FQNEAQ (reference sequence). CDR3 length equals 15 residues. V was trimmed by 7 bases and J by 1 base, leaving 16 bases between them. CDR3 coding DNA: TGTGCCAGCACCGAAGACAGAAGGATTAACTATGGCTACACCTTC. This translates into CASTEDRRINYGYTF.

This rearrangement joins TRBV2 to TRBJ2-7; 7 bases map to TRBD1. In germline, CDR1 is SNHLY, CDR2 FYNNEI. CDR3 length equals 13 residues. The ends lost 8 bases at V and 6 bases at J; junction bases unmatched: 10. CDR3 bases: TGTGCCAGCTCCGGGACAGAGTATCGCGAGCAGTACTTC. Translating it yields CASSGTEYREQYF.

A single count supports this clone. The gene calls are TRBV3-1 (or the pseudogene TRBV3-2) and TRBJ2-1; 8 bases map to TRBD2. The CDR3 has 17 residues. Germline V gene data show CDR1 as LGHDT and CDR2 as YNNKEL (reference sequence). J lost 4 bases, V lost 3 bases, and 11 bases had no gene match. The CDR3 reads CASSHRGSGIWYNEQFF. CDR3 nucleotide sequence: TGTGCCAGCAGCCACCGTGGTAGCGGGATTTGGTACAATGAGCAGTTCTTC.

This clone was seen only a few times. This sequence joins TRBV2 and TRBJ2-1; TRBD2 agrees at 12 bases. The CDR3 sequence is 15 residues long. From germline, CDR1 is SNHLY and CDR2 FYNNEI. Trimming at V came to 8 bases and at J to 6 bases, leaving 8 bases not matched to a gene. The CDR3 region is CASGKTSGSLNEQFF. The DNA for the CDR3 is TGTGCCAGCGGTAAGACTAGCGGGAGCCTCAATGAGCAGTTCTTC.

The sample holds many counts of this clone. V and J are TRBV5-6 and TRBJ2-1; TRBD2 aligns across 11 bases. The CDR3 contains 14 residues. CDR1 and CDR2 from the germline V gene are SGHDT and YYEEEE. The trim removed 4 bases at V and 10 bases at J, leaving 7 bases unmatched. CDR3 loop: CASSLGTSGGEQFF. For the CDR3, the DNA is TGTGCCAGCAGCCTGGGGACTAGCGGAGGGGAGCAGTTCTTC.

The chain has TRBV7-3 and TRBJ2-5; 14 bases map to TRBD2. This CDR3 spans 16 amino acids. V was clipped by 4 bases and J by 3 bases; unmatched bases: 4. Germline CDR1 reads SGHTA; CDR2 reads FQGTGA. CDR3 sequence reads: CASSSLGLAGEETQYF. The CDR3 DNA is TGTGCCAGCAGCTCCTTGGGACTAGCGGGGGAAGAGACCCAGTACTTC.

In DNA form, the CDR3 reads TGTGCCGTGTCGGGACAGGCGTACAATGAGCAGTTCTTC. It translates to CAVSGQAYNEQFF. The chain couples TRBV10-3 to TRBJ2-1; 8 bases match TRBD1. This CDR3 region has 13 residues. The germline CDR1 and CDR2 sequences are ENHRY and SYGVKD. J was trimmed by 4 bases and V by 11 bases; bases with no gene match: 7.

The genes are TRBV6-5 and TRBJ1-4, with TRBD1 matching over 10 bases. J was trimmed by 5 bases and V by 5 bases; bases with no gene match: 5. The CDR3 extends over 15 amino acids. Germline lookup yields CDR1 MNHEY and CDR2 SVGAGI. DNA of the CDR3: TGTGCCAGCAGTCGGCGGACAGGGGGGAATGAAAAACTGTTTTTT. Its protein product is CASSRRTGGNEKLFF.